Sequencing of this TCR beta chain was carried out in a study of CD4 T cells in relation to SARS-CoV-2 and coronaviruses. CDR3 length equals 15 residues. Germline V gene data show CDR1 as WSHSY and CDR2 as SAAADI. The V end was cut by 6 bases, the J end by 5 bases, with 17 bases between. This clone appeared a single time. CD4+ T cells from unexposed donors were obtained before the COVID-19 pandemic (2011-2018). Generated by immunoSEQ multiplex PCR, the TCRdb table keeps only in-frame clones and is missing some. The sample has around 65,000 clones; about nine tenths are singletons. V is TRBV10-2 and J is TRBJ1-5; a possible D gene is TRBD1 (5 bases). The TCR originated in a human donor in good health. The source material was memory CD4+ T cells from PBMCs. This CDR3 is CASRFSGAAHQPQHF. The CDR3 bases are TGCGCCAGCAGATTTTCCGGGGCGGCCCATCAGCCCCAGCATTTT.